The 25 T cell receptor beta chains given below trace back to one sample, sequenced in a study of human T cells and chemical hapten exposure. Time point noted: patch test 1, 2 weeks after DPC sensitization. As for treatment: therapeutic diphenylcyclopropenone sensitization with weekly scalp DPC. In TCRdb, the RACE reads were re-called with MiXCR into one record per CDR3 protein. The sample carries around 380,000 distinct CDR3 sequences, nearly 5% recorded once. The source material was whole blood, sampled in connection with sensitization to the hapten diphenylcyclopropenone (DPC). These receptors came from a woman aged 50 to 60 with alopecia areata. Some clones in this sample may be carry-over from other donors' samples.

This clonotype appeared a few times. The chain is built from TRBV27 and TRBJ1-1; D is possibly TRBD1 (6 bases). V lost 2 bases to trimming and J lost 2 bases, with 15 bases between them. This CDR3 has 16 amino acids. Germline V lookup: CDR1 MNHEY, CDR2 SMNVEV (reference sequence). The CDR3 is CASSLVTQQGNTEAFF. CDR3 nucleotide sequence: TGTGCCAGCAGTTTAGTGACGCAACAGGGTAACACTGAAGCTTTCTTT.

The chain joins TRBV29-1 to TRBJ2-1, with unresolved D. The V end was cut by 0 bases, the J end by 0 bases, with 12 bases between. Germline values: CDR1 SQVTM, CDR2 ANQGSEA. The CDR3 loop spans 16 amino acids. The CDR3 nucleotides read TGCAGCGTTGAAGATGGCAGGACGAGCTCCTACAATGAGCAGTTCTTC. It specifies CSVEDGRTSSYNEQFF.

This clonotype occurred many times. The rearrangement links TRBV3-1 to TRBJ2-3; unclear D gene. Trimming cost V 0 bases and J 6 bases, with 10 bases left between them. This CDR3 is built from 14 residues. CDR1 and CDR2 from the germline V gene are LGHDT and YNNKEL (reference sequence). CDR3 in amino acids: CASSQDYRGDTQYF. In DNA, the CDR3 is TGTGCCAGCAGCCAAGATTACCGTGGGGATACGCAGTATTTT.

CDR3 DNA sequence: TGTGCTAGTGCCCTTGACGACACTGAAGCTTTCTTT. Translating it yields CASALDDTEAFF. The V gene is TRBV12-5, the J gene TRBJ1-1, with no clear D. Germline values: CDR1 LGHNT, CDR2 FRNRAP. The CDR3 loop spans 12 amino acids. The ends were cut back, 7 bases at V and 3 bases at J, with 9 bases in the middle.

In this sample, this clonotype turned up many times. This CDR3 is CAMGQVINQPQHF. CDR3 nucleotides: TGTGCCATGGGACAGGTCATCAATCAGCCCCAGCATTTT. The V call is TRBV10-3, the J call TRBJ1-5; 8 bases fit TRBD1. Looked up from germline, CDR1 is ENHRY and CDR2 is SYGVKD. This CDR3 spans 13 amino acids. The J segment lost 3 bases and the V segment lost 9 bases, leaving 4 bases of the junction unmatched.

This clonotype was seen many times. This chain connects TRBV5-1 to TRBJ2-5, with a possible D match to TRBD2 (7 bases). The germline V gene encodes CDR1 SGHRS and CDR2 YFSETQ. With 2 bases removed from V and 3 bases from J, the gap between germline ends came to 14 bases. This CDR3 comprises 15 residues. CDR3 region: CASSLLSGGKETQYF. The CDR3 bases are TGCGCCAGCAGCTTATTGTCGGGGGGCAAAGAGACCCAGTACTTC.

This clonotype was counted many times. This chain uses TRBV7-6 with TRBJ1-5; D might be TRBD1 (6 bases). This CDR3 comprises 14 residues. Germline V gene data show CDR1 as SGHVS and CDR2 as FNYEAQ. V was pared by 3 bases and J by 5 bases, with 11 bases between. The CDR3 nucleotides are TGTGCCAGCAGCTTGCAGGGGTCCGATCAGCCCCAGCATTTT. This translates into CASSLQGSDQPQHF. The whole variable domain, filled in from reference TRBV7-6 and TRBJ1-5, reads GAGVSQSPRYKVTKRGQDVALRCDPISGHVSLYWYRQALGQGPEFLTYFNYEAQQDKSGLPNDRFSAERPEGSISTLTIQRTEQRDSAMYRCASSLQGSDQPQHFGDGTRLSIL.

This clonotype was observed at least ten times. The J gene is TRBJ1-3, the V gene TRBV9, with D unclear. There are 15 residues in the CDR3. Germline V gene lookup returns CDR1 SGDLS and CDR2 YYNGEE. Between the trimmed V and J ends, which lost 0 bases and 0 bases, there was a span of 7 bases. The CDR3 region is CASSVGSISGNTIYF. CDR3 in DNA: TGTGCCAGCAGCGTAGGGAGTATCTCTGGAAACACCATATATTTT.

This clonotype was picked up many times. CDR3 bases: TGTGCCAGCAGCTCTCAGCCCAAGGGGGCTGGCTACACCTTC. This encodes CASSSQPKGAGYTF. This chain uses TRBV14 with TRBJ1-2, with TRBD1 matching 7 bases. V lost 5 bases to trimming and J lost 7 bases; unmatched junction nucleotides: 10. Germline V gives CDR1 SGHDN, CDR2 FVKESK. The CDR3 sequence is 14 residues long.

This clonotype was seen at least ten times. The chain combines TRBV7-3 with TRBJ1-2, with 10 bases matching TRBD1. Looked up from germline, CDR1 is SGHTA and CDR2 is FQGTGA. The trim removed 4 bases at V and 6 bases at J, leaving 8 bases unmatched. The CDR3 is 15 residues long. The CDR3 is CASSSAGTGADGYTF. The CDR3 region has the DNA TGTGCCAGCAGCTCCGCAGGGACAGGGGCGGATGGCTACACCTTC.

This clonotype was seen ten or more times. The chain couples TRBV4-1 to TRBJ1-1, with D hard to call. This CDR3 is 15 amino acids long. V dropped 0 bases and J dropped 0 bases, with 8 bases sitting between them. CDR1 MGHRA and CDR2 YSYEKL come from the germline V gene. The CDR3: CASSQEVTVNTEAFF. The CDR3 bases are TGCGCCAGCAGCCAAGAGGTGACGGTGAACACTGAAGCTTTCTTT.

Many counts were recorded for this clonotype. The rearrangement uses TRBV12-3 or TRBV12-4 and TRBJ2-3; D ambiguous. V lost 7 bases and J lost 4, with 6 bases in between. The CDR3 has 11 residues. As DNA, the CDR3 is TGTGCCAGCAAAGAGTCAGATACGCAGTATTTT. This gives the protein CASKESDTQYF.

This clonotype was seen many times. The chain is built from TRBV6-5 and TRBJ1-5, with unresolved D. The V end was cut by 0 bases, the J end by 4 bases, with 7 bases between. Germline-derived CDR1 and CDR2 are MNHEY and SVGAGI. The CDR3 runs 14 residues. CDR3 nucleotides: TGTGCCAGCAGTTACTCAGGGCAGAATCAGCCCCAGCATTTT. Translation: CASSYSGQNQPQHF.

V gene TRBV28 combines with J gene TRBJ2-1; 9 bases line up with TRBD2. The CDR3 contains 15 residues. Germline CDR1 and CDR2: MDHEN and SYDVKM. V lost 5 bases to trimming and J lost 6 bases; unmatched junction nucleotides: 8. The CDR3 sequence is CASSPGTSLTNEQFF. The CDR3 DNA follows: TGTGCCAGCAGTCCCGGGACTAGCTTAACCAATGAGCAGTTCTTC.

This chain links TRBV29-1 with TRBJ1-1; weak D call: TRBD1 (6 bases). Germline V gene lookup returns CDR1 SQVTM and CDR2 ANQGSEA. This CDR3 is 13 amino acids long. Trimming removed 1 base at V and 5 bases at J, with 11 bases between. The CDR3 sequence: CSVEVPGATEAFF. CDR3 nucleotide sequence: TGCAGCGTTGAAGTCCCAGGGGCGACTGAAGCTTTCTTT.

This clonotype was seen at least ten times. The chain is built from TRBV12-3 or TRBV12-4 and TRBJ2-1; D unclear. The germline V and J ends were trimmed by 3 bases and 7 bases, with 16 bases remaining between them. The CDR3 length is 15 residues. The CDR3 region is CASSFGGPRLNEQFF. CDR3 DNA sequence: TGTGCCAGCAGTTTTGGCGGCCCTAGGTTGAATGAGCAGTTCTTC.

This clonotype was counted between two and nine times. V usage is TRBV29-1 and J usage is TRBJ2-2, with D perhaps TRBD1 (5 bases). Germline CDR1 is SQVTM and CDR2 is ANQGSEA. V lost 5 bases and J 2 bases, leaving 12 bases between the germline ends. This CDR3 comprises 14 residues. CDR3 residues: CSVKGQGNTGELFF. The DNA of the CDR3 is TGCAGCGTTAAAGGGCAGGGCAACACCGGGGAGCTGTTTTTT.

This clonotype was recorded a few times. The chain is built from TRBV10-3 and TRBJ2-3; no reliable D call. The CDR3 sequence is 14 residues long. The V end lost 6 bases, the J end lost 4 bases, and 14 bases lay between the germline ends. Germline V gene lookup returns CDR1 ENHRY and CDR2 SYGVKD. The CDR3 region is CAIRTRAGADTQYF. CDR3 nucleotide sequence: TGTGCCATCAGGACCCGGGCTGGAGCAGATACGCAGTATTTT.

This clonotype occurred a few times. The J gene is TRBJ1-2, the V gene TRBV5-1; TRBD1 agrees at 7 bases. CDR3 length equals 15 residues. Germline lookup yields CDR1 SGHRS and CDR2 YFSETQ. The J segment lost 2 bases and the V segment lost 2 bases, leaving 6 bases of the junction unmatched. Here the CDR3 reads CASSLSGTANYGYTF. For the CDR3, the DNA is TGCGCCAGCAGCTTATCCGGGACAGCGAACTATGGCTACACCTTC.

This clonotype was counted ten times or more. CDR3 sequence (DNA): TGTGCCAGCTCCCCCCCGGGACAGCAAGAGACCCAGTACTTC. Translated, it gives CASSPPGQQETQYF. The chain links TRBV18 to TRBJ2-5, with TRBD1 identical over 7 bases. This CDR3 spans 14 amino acids. V trimming: 6 bases; J trimming: 2 bases; junction bases outside the gene matches: 6. CDR1 and CDR2 from the germline V gene are KGHSH and LQKENI.

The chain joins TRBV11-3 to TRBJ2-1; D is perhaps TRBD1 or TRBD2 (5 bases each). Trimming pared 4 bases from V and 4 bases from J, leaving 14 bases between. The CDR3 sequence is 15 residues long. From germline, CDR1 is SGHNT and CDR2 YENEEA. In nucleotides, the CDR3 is TGTGCCAGCAGCTCCCCGGGGCCCCCTTACAATGAGCAGTTCTTC. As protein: CASSSPGPPYNEQFF.

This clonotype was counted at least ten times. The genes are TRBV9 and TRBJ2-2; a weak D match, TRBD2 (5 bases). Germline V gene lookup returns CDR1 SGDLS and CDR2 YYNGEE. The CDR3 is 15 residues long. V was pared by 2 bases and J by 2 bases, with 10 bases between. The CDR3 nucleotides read TGTGCCAGCAGCGTGAGCGGTTCTAACACCGGGGAGCTGTTTTTT. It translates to CASSVSGSNTGELFF. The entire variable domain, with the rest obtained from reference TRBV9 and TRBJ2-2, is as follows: DSGVTQTPKHLITATGQRVTLRCSPRSGDLSVYWYQQSLDQGLQFLIQYYNGEERAKGNILERFSAQQFPDLHSELNLSSLELGDSALYFCASSVSGSNTGELFFGEGSRLTVL.

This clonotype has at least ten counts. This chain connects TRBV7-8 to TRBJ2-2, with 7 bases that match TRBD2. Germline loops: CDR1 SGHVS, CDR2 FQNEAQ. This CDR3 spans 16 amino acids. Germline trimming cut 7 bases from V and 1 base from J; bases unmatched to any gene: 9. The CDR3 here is CASNNRGGENTGELFF. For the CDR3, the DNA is TGTGCCAGCAACAATCGCGGGGGTGAGAACACCGGGGAGCTGTTTTTT.

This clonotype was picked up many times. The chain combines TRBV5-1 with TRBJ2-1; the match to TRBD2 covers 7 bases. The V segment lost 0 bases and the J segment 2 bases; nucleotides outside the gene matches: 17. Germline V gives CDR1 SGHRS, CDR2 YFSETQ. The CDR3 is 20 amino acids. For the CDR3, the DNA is TGCGCCAGCAGCTTGGCCGAGGGAATAGCGGGTCCTCAACCCTACAATGAGCAGTTCTTC. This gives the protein CASSLAEGIAGPQPYNEQFF.

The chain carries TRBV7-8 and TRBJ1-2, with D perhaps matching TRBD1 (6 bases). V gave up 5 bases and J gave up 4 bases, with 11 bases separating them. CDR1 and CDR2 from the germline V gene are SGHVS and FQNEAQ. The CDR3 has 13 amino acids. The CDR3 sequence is CASSTRGTYGYTF. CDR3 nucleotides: TGTGCCAGCAGCACTAGGGGGACCTATGGCTACACCTTC.